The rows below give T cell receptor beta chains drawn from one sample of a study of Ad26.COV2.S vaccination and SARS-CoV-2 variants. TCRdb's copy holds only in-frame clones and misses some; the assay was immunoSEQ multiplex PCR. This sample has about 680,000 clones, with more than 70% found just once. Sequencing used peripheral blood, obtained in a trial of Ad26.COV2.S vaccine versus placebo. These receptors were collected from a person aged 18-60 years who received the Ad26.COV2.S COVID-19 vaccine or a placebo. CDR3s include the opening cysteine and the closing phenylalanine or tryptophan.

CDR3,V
CASSLLLGLAVYEQYF,TRBV11-2
CASSKDRGSYNEQFF,TRBV2
CASSPSLMVNYGYTF,TRBV6-5
CSVAERDGIQYF,TRBV29-1
CASIRQGPGLADFQETQYF,TRBV7-8
CASSFPGNVPGQGWETQYF,TRBV5-6
CASSHSRLISYNEQFF,TRBV14
CARPQSRDTRSYNEQFF,TRBV5-3
CASSLGVGAGGPETQYF,TRBV7-9
CAWIRRGSPLVGYTF,TRBV30
CASSSLLGWSSYEQYF,TRBV7-8
CASSGTGDGYTF,TRBV18
CASSNRESPYEQYF,TRBV6-5
CASSEAYQETQYF,TRBV10-1
CSATVGARGTDTQYF,TRBV29-1
CATGGTSDYGELFF,TRBV7-3
CASSQGADTQYF,TRBV12-3/TRBV12-4
CASSKVSRTSGTDTQYF,TRBV21-1
CASSIDRGRTEAFF,TRBV6-2/TRBV6-3
CASRTRQVTGELFF,TRBV6-5
CASSPQPGPYEQYF,TRBV18
CASSLGPAEAFF,TRBV5-6
CASSIGSIRRETQYF,TRBV19
CASSYESTNEKLFF,TRBV6-5
CASSQESPRAGANVLTF,TRBV4-3
CASHPGFSGANVLTF,TRBV6-5